The next 26 T cell receptor beta chains were all read from a single sample in a study of regulatory T cells in long-lasting Graves disease. The time point denotes: persistent/refractory GD, antithyroid drugs over 5 years with positive TRAb. PBMC RNA was the source of the TCR library. The TCR beta library used iRepertoire HTBI primers with Arm-PCR amplification of CDR3. TCRdb re-analysed the multiplex PCR reads in MiXCR, keeping a single row per CDR3 protein. This table has fewer than 450,000 distinct CDR3 sequences, 23% appearing once. Source: peripheral blood mononuclear cells (PBMCs), taken when the disease was refractory, from a patient treated with antithyroid drugs. Receptors originate from a female donor with Graves disease.

This clonotype showed up just a few times. This sequence joins TRBV5-1 and TRBJ2-4; D ambiguous. Germline CDR1 is SGHRS and CDR2 is YFSETQ. This CDR3 is 13 amino acids long. Trimming removed 1 base from V and 8 bases from J, with 10 bases in between. CDR3: CASSLKGLDIQYF. Written as DNA, the CDR3 is TGCGCCAGCAGCTTGAAGGGTCTTGACATTCAGTACTTC.

This clonotype was seen many times. V gene TRBV28 combines with J gene TRBJ2-2; D uncertain. The V end lost 5 bases, the J end lost 7 bases, and 5 bases lay between the germline ends. Germline CDR1 MDHEN, CDR2 SYDVKM. The CDR3 sequence is 11 residues long. Written as DNA, the CDR3 is TGTGCCAGCAGTCGTGACGGGGAGCTGTTTTTT. Amino acids: CASSRDGELFF.

This clonotype was found many times. In DNA form, the CDR3 reads TGTGCCAGCAGCTTATCCCCGGGGAGGGGTCTTATGAACACTGAAGCTTTCTTT. Its protein is CASSLSPGRGLMNTEAFF. The rearrangement uses TRBV7-8 and TRBJ1-1, with TRBD1 as a possible D gene (5 bases). V dropped 2 bases and J dropped 0 bases, with 19 bases sitting between them. Per the germline V gene, CDR1 is SGHVS and CDR2 is FQNEAQ. This CDR3 has 18 residues.

This chain connects TRBV2 to TRBJ1-2; TRBD1 matches 8 bases. V lost 7 bases to trimming and J lost 8 bases; unmatched junction nucleotides: 9. CDR3 size: 13 residues. Germline-derived CDR1 and CDR2 are SNHLY and FYNNEI. In DNA, the CDR3 is TGTGCCAGCACCGGACAGGGCGGAGGAGGCTACACCTTC. This encodes CASTGQGGGGYTF.

This clonotype was counted many times. The chain has TRBV12-3 or TRBV12-4 and TRBJ2-5; no firm D call. V was trimmed by 5 bases and J by 7 bases, leaving 11 bases between them. This CDR3 region has 12 residues. The CDR3 region has the DNA TGTGCCAGCAGTCTTAAGCCGGGGACCCAGTACTTC. Translating it yields CASSLKPGTQYF.

This clonotype showed up many times. This chain uses TRBV7-2 with TRBJ1-1; D remains unclear. The CDR3 is 15 residues long. CDR1 and CDR2 (germline): SGHTA, FQGNSA. V was cut by 1 base and J by 7 bases, with 16 bases left in between. The CDR3 here is CASSLEARGAYEAFF. In DNA form, the CDR3 reads TGTGCCAGCAGCTTAGAAGCCCGGGGAGCCTATGAAGCTTTCTTT.

V usage is TRBV9 and J usage is TRBJ2-2, with D tentatively TRBD2 (6 bases). The V gene lost 3 bases and the J gene lost 8 bases, with 17 bases spanning the gap. The germline V gene has CDR1 SGDLS and CDR2 YYNGEE. CDR3 length: 15 amino acids. CDR3 sequence: CASSDRDSIPGELFF. The CDR3 nucleotides are TGTGCCAGCAGCGACCGGGACTCAATCCCTGGGGAGCTGTTTTTT.

This clonotype has at least ten counts. The rearrangement uses TRBV28 and TRBJ1-5; perhaps TRBD1 as D (5 bases). The length of the CDR3 is 15 residues. Germline CDR1 reads MDHEN; CDR2 reads SYDVKM. Deletions cut 3 bases from V and 5 bases from J, with 14 bases between. DNA of the CDR3: TGTGCCAGCAGTTTTCAGGCAGGGAATTATCAGCCCCAGCATTTT. Protein product: CASSFQAGNYQPQHF.

This clonotype was counted at least ten times. The chain is built from TRBV11-2 and TRBJ2-5; D gene uncertain. CDR1 SGHAT and CDR2 FQNNGV come from the germline V gene. CDR3 length: 12 amino acids. V gave up 0 bases and J gave up 5 bases, with 4 bases separating them. This chain's CDR3 is CASSLDFETQYF. The CDR3 coding sequence is TGTGCCAGCAGCTTAGACTTTGAGACCCAGTACTTC. The entire variable domain, with the rest obtained from reference TRBV11-2 and TRBJ2-5, is as follows: EAGVAQSPRYKIIEKRQSVAFWCNPISGHATLYWYQQILGQGPKLLIQFQNNGVVDDSQLPKDRFSAERLKGVDSTLKIQPAKLEDSAVYLCASSLDFETQYFGPGTRLLVL.

This clonotype was detected ten times or more. The CDR3 loop reads CASSFRQGTDTQYF. In DNA form, the CDR3 reads TGTGCCAGCAGCTTCCGACAGGGGACAGATACGCAGTATTTT. This chain uses TRBV11-2 with TRBJ2-3, with 8 nucleotides matching TRBD1. From germline, CDR1 is SGHAT and CDR2 FQNNGV. The CDR3 loop spans 14 amino acids. The J segment lost 3 bases and the V segment lost 3 bases, leaving 2 bases of the junction unmatched.

This clonotype was detected ten times or more. The chain combines TRBV11-2 with TRBJ2-1, with 11 bases lining up with TRBD2. V trimming: 5 bases; J trimming: 5 bases; junction bases outside the gene matches: 2. The CDR3 extends over 14 amino acids. Looked up from germline, CDR1 is SGHAT and CDR2 is FQNNGV. The CDR3 sequence is CASSLLAGDNEQFF. The DNA for the CDR3 is TGTGCCAGCAGCCTACTAGCGGGAGACAATGAGCAGTTCTTC.

The table lists this clonotype with a few counts. The V and J genes are TRBV2 and TRBJ2-7, with 9 bases that match TRBD2. The CDR3 has 15 residues. J gave up 4 bases and V 4 bases, and 8 bases lay outside the gene matches. Germline CDR1 reads SNHLY; CDR2 reads FYNNEI. The CDR3 nucleotides are TGTGCCAGCAGTGTGCCGGCTAGCGGGAAATACGAGCAGTACTTC. As protein: CASSVPASGKYEQYF.

This clonotype has a count of ten or more. The chain combines TRBV12-3 or TRBV12-4 with TRBJ2-5, with D possibly TRBD2 on 5 matching bases. The CDR3 length is 15 residues. Trimming removed 5 bases at V and 5 bases at J, with 18 bases between. The CDR3 DNA reads as TGTGCCAGCAGTGAAAGCGGAACCTTCGGGGAGACCCAGTACTTC. The encoded protein is CASSESGTFGETQYF.

The chain is built from TRBV5-6 and TRBJ1-1, with TRBD1 matching 10 bases. The V gene end was trimmed by 2 bases and the J gene end by 1 base; junction bases not matched to a gene: 5. This CDR3 spans 16 amino acids. From germline, CDR1 is SGHDT and CDR2 YYEEEE. As DNA, the CDR3 is TGTGCCAGCAGCTTTATGGGACAGGGGAAGAACACTGAAGCTTTCTTT. Its translation: CASSFMGQGKNTEAFF.

The rearrangement uses TRBV5-1 and TRBJ2-2; 12 bases are shared with TRBD1. Germline assignment: CDR1 SGHRS and CDR2 YFSETQ. The CDR3 sequence is 17 residues long. The J segment lost 7 bases and the V segment lost 4 bases, leaving 11 bases of the junction unmatched. CDR3 sequence reads: CASSQNRDRGRYGELFF. CDR3 nucleotides: TGCGCCAGCAGCCAAAACCGGGACAGGGGGCGATACGGGGAGCTGTTTTTT.

This clonotype was seen a few times. The chain combines TRBV19 with TRBJ2-5; 7 bases line up with TRBD1. The J segment lost 7 bases and the V segment lost 3 bases, leaving 8 bases of the junction unmatched. Germline CDR1 LNHDA, CDR2 SQIVND (reference sequence). This CDR3 has 14 residues. CDR3 bases: TGTGCCAGTAGTATCCCTGGGACAGACGGGACCCAGTACTTC. Residues: CASSIPGTDGTQYF.

The chain uses TRBV20-1 and TRBJ1-1, with 11 positions matching TRBD1. Germline loops: CDR1 DFQATT, CDR2 SNEGSKA (reference sequence). J lost 2 bases, V lost 2 bases, and 13 bases had no gene match. CDR3 length: 18 amino acids. CDR3 protein: CSARRPPGQGAFNTEAFF. The CDR3 DNA is TGCAGTGCTAGACGCCCGCCAGGACAGGGGGCTTTCAACACTGAAGCTTTCTTT.

In its sample, this clonotype was seen many times. The chain recombines TRBV10-3 with TRBJ2-7, with D perhaps matching TRBD2 (6 bases). Germline values: CDR1 ENHRY, CDR2 SYGVKD. The CDR3 has 13 residues. Trimming removed 0 bases at V and 6 bases at J, with 9 bases between. DNA for the CDR3: TGTGCCATCAGTGAGTCGGGAGCGGGCGAGCAGTACTTC. Its translation is CAISESGAGEQYF.

CDR3 residues: CATRDTLQNTEAFF. CDR3 in DNA: TGTGCCACCAGAGACACTTTACAGAACACTGAAGCTTTCTTT. V is TRBV6-1 and J is TRBJ1-1; D not certain. Per the germline V gene, CDR1 is MNHNS and CDR2 is SASEGT. V lost 10 bases and J 1 base, leaving 16 bases between the germline ends. The CDR3 runs 14 residues.

In nucleotides, the CDR3 is TGTGCCATCAGCAGAACAGGGACAGGGTCTATCACAGATACGCAGTATTTT. It is translated as CAISRTGTGSITDTQYF. The V and J genes are TRBV10-3 and TRBJ2-3; TRBD1 aligns across 9 bases. The CDR3 covers 17 residues. V shed 6 bases, J shed 2 bases, and the junction held 12 bases outside the gene matches. The V gene's germline CDR1 is ENHRY and CDR2 SYGVKD.

This rearrangement joins TRBV20-1 to TRBJ1-2; maybe TRBD1 (5 bases). CDR1 DFQATT and CDR2 SNEGSKA come from the germline V gene (reference sequence). CDR3 length: 16 amino acids. Trimming stripped 0 bases from V and 4 bases from J, with 18 bases between. CDR3 loop: CSARDSYRDYVYGYTF. The CDR3 DNA is TGCAGTGCTAGAGACTCCTACCGGGACTACGTCTATGGCTACACCTTC.

In this sample, this clonotype turned up a few times. The rearrangement joins TRBV5-1 to TRBJ2-7, with TRBD2 matching 9 bases. The CDR3 spans 15 residues. V shed 4 bases, J shed 0 bases, and the junction held 5 bases outside the gene matches. Looked up from germline, CDR1 is SGHRS and CDR2 is YFSETQ. DNA for the CDR3: TGCGCCAGCAGCCTACTAGCGGGTTACTCCTACGAGCAGTACTTC. Translation: CASSLLAGYSYEQYF.

This clonotype was recorded at least ten times. The chain employs TRBV12-3 or TRBV12-4 and TRBJ1-5; D ambiguous. The CDR3 totals 14 residues. Trimming took off 5 bases at V and 4 bases at J, with 12 bases between the two ends. The chain's CDR3 is CASSLETPNQPQHF. The CDR3 DNA reads as TGTGCCAGCAGTCTCGAGACACCTAATCAGCCCCAGCATTTT.

This chain links TRBV6-1 with TRBJ2-1; 9 positions agree with TRBD2. Germline assignment: CDR1 MNHNS and CDR2 SASEGT. CDR3 length equals 16 residues. The V gene end was trimmed by 6 bases and the J gene end by 9 bases; junction bases not matched to a gene: 15. The chain's CDR3 is CASSHILRGRVSEQFF. CDR3 bases: TGTGCCAGCAGCCACATACTTCGCGGGAGGGTTTCTGAGCAGTTCTTC.

In its sample, this clonotype was seen a few times. The CDR3 bases are TGTGCCAGCTCACCGAAGACAGGAGGCAAAAACACTGAAGCTTTCTTT. This sequence encodes CASSPKTGGKNTEAFF. The chain is built from TRBV18 and TRBJ1-1; a weak D match, TRBD1 (6 bases). Germline lookup yields CDR1 KGHSH and CDR2 LQKENI. The CDR3 spans 16 residues. The ends were cut back, 3 bases at V and 2 bases at J, with 16 bases in the middle.

The rearrangement uses TRBV5-1 and TRBJ1-1, with D perhaps matching TRBD1 (6 bases). The CDR3 length is 13 residues. V was trimmed by 1 base and J by 7 bases, leaving 11 bases between them. Germline assignment: CDR1 SGHRS and CDR2 YFSETQ. The DNA for the CDR3 is TGCGCCAGCAGCTTGAAGGGGGACAATGAAGCTTTCTTT. It is translated as CASSLKGDNEAFF.